This record looks at one T cell receptor beta chain sequence and its context. No cognate antigen has been identified for it. Base quality data are lacking; no much larger clone is found one base away. These data belong to a study of regulatory T cells in long-lasting Graves disease (dated by TCRdb to the early 2020s). Regarding the study in general: Persistent Graves' disease meant more than 5 years of antithyroid drug treatment with TSH receptor autoantibodies that stayed positive. Antithyroid drugs had been taken for about 10.3 years on average by persistent Graves' disease patients in the clinical cohort. The study was conducted in China and was registered as a clinical trial. A total of around 35 samples underwent TCR sequencing, from some 13 patients with persistent Graves' disease and approximately 20 patients with newly diagnosed Graves' disease. Patients with persistent Graves' disease were compared with patients with newly diagnosed Graves' disease using TCR sequencing and RNA sequencing of peripheral blood. Paper-wide results and their limitations: As a limitation, the authors acknowledged that the small sample size may reduce accuracy. Lower TCR Shannon entropy and fewer highly expanded clones were observed in persistent Graves' disease patients than in newly diagnosed patients, which suggested clonal expansion. Only the TCR beta chain was sequenced and analyzed. Preferential use of TRBV28, TRBJ1-2 and TRBJ2-5 was observed in persistent disease, whereas TRBV20-1 and TRBJ2-1 were favored in newly diagnosed disease. Peripheral blood alone was examined, since thyroid tissue, which constituted the primary lesion, could not be accessed. Persistent patients shared more public clonotypes among themselves (around 3,000) than newly diagnosed patients did (over 900).

The time point label on this specimen signifies: persistent/refractory GD, antithyroid drugs over 5 years with positive TRAb. For both TCR sequencing and RNA sequencing, RNA was extracted from PBMCs in TRIzol. The diagnosis of Graves' disease followed American Thyroid Association guidelines. Patients were recruited from an endocrinology department in Xi'an, China. Each patient gave around 9 milliliters of peripheral blood, collected in an EDTA anticoagulant tube. Ficoll Paque Plus density gradient separation was used to isolate PBMCs, and no additional T cell sorting was done. An Agilent 2100 Bioanalyzer and agarose gel were used to assess RNA quality, and a NanoDrop 2000 was used to measure RNA concentration. Libraries were constructed by multiplex PCR. Instrument used: Illumina HiSeq 4000. TCR beta libraries were built with iRepertoire HTBI primers and Arm-PCR amplification of CDR3 regions. Before sequencing, the PCR products went through gel purification. Concerning the study's data processing: Across samples, about 64 TRBV and roughly 13 TRBJ segments were identified and used for gene usage analysis of CDR3 amino acid clonotypes. COPE and FqMerger were used to merge filtered high-quality paired reads into contigs. BLAST was used to align contigs to IMGT TRBV, TRBD and TRBJ reference genes, with CDR3 defined following IMGT. Any clonotype with a frequency above 0.1% was classified as a highly expanded clone. Shannon entropy was used to measure repertoire diversity, and the Gini coefficient was used to measure V-J evenness. Public clonotypes were defined as clonotypes shared by more than one individual. Starting from the raw public reads, TCRdb applied fastp trimming at Q25, assembled clones with MiXCR and retained in-frame beta chains. Records with the same CDR3 protein are collapsed into one entry carrying the most frequent genes and DNA. TCRdb, not the authors, supplied the V and J calls. In all, the sample holds 360,000 or so distinct CDR3 sequences, and about 23% of those were seen once. The top ten clones comprise roughly a quarter of the sample.

Between the V and J ends, shortened by 4 bases and 3 bases respectively, the junction contains 13 bases. Its CDR3 holds 14 amino acids, cysteine through phenylalanine. Just the 42-base CDR3 DNA is kept, in frame starting at base 1. According to the germline V gene, CDR1 reads MDHEN and CDR2 reads SYDVKM. This specimen was peripheral blood mononuclear cells (PBMCs), taken when the disease was refractory, from a patient treated with antithyroid drugs. This clonotype was obtained from a woman aged 35 to 49 with Graves disease. Donor details come from another sample of the same person, matched by shared clones. The chain employs TRBV28 and TRBJ2-7; TRBD2 is possibly the D segment (5 matching bases). CDR3 region: CASSSRAQIYEQYF. The bases are TGTGCCAGCAGTTCGCGGGCACAGATCTACGAGCAGTACTTC.